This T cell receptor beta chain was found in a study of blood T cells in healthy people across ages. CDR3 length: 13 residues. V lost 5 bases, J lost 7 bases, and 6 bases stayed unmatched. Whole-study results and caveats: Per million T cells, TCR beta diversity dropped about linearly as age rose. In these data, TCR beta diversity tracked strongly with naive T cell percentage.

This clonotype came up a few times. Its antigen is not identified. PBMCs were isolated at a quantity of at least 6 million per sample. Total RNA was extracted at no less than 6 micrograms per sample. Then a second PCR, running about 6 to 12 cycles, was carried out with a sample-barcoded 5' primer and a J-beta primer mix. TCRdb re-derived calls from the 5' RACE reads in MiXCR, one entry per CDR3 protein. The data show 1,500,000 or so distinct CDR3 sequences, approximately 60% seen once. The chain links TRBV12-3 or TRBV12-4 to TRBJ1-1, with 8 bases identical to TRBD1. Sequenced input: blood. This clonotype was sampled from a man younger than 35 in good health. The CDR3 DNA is TGTGCCAGCAGTACAGGGGGTGTGATTGAAGCTTTCTTT. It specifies CASSTGGVIEAFF.